This T cell receptor (beta chain) was observed in a study of yellow fever vaccine responses in identical twins. This clonotype has just one count. V was shortened by 0 bases and J by 2 bases, with 10 bases between the two germline ends. Germline CDR1 reads SGHRS; CDR2 reads YFSETQ. The CDR3 contains 15 residues. TCRdb independently ran MiXCR on the RT-PCR reads; one entry per CDR3 protein. Among under 20,000 distinct CDR3 sequences listed, roughly 60% were seen once. J is TRBJ2-3 and V is TRBV5-1, with a possible D match to TRBD2 (5 bases). This specimen was T cells from blood (PBMCs), unsorted or a sorted subset (not recorded which), taken before or after yellow fever vaccination (not recorded which). The receptor comes from a woman younger than 35 who received the yellow fever vaccine. This CDR3 is CASSLAGKDTDTQYF. The CDR3 nucleotides read TGCGCCAGCAGCTTGGCCGGGAAGGACACAGATACGCAGTATTTT.